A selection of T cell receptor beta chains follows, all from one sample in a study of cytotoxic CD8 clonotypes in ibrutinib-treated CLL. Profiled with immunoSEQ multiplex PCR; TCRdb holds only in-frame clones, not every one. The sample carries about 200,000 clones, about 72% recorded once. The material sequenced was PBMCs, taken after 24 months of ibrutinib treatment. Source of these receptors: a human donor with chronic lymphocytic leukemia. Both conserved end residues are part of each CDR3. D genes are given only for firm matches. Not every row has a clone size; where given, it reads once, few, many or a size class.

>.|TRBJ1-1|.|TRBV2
CASRDSTNTEAFF
TGTGCCAGCAGGGACAGTACGAACACTGAAGCTTTCTTT
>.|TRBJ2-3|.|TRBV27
CASSLSSDTQYF
TGTGCCAGCAGTTTATCCTCAGATACGCAGTATTTT
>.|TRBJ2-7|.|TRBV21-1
CASSDRPLRQFHEQYF
TGTGCCAGCAGCGACCGTCCCCTGAGACAGTTCCACGAGCAGTACTTC
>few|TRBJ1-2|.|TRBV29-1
CSGRLAGEEYTF
TGCAGCGGGAGGTTAGCCGGCGAGGAGTACACCTTC
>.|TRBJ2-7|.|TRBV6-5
CASRTPGTFYEQYF
TGTGCCAGCAGAACCCCCGGGACATTTTACGAGCAGTACTTC
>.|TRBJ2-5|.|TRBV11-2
CASSTRGGGQETQYF
TGTGCCAGCAGCACTAGGGGAGGGGGGCAAGAGACCCAGTACTTC
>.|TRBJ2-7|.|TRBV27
CASSLWAGDYEQYF
TGTGCCAGCAGTTTATGGGCAGGTGACTACGAGCAGTACTTC
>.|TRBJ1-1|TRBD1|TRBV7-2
CASSPGGDRKSEAFF
TGTGCCAGCAGCCCCGGGGGGGACAGAAAAAGTGAAGCTTTCTTT
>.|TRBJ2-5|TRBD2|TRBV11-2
CASSSGGLTTQETQYF
TGTGCCAGCAGCTCGGGGGGACTTACGACCCAAGAGACCCAGTACTTC
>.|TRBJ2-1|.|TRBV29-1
CSVDRVGNGEQFF
TGCAGCGTTGACCGTGTGGGAAACGGGGAGCAGTTCTTC
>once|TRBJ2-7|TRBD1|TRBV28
CASSLRGRGSPPYEQYF
TGTGCCAGCAGTTTACGGGGCAGGGGGTCCCCTCCCTACGAGCAGTACTTC
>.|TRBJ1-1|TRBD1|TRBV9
CASSLGQQNTEAFF
TGTGCCAGCAGCCTGGGACAGCAGAACACTGAAGCTTTCTTT
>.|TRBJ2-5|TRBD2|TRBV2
CASRGGIAGPETQYF
TGTGCCAGCAGGGGGGGAATAGCGGGTCCAGAGACCCAGTACTTC
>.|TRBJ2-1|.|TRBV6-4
CASASSFGDEQFF
TGTGCCAGCGCATCCAGTTTCGGCGATGAGCAGTTCTTC
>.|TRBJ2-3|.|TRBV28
CASRVQGDTQYF
TGTGCCAGCAGGGTACAGGGAGATACGCAGTATTTT
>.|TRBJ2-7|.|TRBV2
CASRLRETAYEQYF
TGTGCCAGCAGACTACGGGAGACCGCCTACGAGCAGTACTTC
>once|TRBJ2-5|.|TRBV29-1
CSGSKSGAGETQYF
TGCAGCGGCTCGAAGAGTGGGGCAGGAGAGACCCAGTACTTC